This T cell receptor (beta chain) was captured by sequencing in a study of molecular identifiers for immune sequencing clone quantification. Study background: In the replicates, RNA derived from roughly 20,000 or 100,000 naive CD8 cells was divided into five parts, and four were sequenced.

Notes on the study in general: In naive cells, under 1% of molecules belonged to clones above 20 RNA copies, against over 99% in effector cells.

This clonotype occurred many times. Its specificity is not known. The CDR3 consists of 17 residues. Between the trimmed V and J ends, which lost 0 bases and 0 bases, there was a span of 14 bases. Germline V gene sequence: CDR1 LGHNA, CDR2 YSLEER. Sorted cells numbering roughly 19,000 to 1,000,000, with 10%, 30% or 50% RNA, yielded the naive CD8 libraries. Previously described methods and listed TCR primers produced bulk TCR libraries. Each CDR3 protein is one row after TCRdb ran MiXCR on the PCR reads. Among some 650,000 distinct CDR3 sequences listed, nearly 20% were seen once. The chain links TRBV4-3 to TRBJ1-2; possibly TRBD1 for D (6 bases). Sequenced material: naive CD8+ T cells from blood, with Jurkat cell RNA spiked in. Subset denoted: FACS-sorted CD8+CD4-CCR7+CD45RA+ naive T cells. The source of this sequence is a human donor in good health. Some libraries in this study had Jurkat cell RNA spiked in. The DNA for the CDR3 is TGCGCCAGCAGCCAAGATCCTACAGGGCCGTCTAACTATGGCTACACCTTC. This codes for CASSQDPTGPSNYGYTF.